These T cell receptor beta chains were read from a single sample in a study of T cell responses to AZD1222 COVID-19 vaccine. Generated by immunoSEQ multiplex PCR, the TCRdb table keeps only in-frame clones and is missing some. The data show around 94,000 clones, 85% seen once. The material sequenced was peripheral blood, taken 28 days after the second AZD1222 dose. Receptor source: an adult who received the AZD1222 COVID-19 vaccine. CDR3s include the opening cysteine and the closing phenylalanine or tryptophan. A D gene is named only where the DNA matches it firmly. Size is stated for part of the rows, as once, few or many counts, or as a class when the clone is expanded.

TRBJ2-6 | NA | NA | TRBV7-9 | TGTGCCAGCAGCTTAGAGGAGGGACTCTCTGGGGCCAACGTCCTGACTTTC | CASSLEEGLSGANVLTF
TRBJ2-3 | NA | NA | TRBV5-1 | TGCGCCAGCAGCTTGGATGGTAGGACGGGATCAGATACGCAGTATTTT | CASSLDGRTGSDTQYF
TRBJ2-1 | NA | NA | TRBV10-2 | TGCGCCAGCATCGGCGGGGGCACCTACAATGAGCAGTTCTTC | CASIGGGTYNEQFF
TRBJ1-5 | NA | NA | TRBV19 | TGTGCCAGTAGTATGCGGCCCGACAGCAATCAGCCCCAGCATTTT | CASSMRPDSNQPQHF
TRBJ1-2 | few | NA | TRBV6-5 | TGTGCCAGCAGGTCCGGACCATTGGGAGGCTACACCTTC | CASRSGPLGGYTF
TRBJ2-3 | NA | TRBD2 | TRBV7-9 | TGTGCCAGCAGCTTAGGCGGGAGGTATAAAGATACGCAGTATTTT | CASSLGGRYKDTQYF
TRBJ2-7 | NA | TRBD1 | TRBV6-5 | TGTGCCAGCAGTTACTCCGAAAGGACAGGGTGGTACGAGCAGTACTTC | CASSYSERTGWYEQYF
TRBJ2-7 | NA | NA | TRBV6-5 | TGTGCCAGCAGTTACCCAGACCTGGAGAACGAGCAGTACTTC | CASSYPDLENEQYF
TRBJ1-4 | NA | NA | TRBV10-2 | TGCGCCAGCAGTCGGAGGGGGTCTAATGAAAAACTGTTTTTT | CASSRRGSNEKLFF
TRBJ1-4 | NA | TRBD1 | TRBV5-4 | TGTGCCAGCAGCTTGGCCGGGACAGGGGTAGAAAAACTGTTTTTT | CASSLAGTGVEKLFF
TRBJ1-2 | NA | NA | TRBV7-9 | TGTGCCAGCAGCCTTTCGGGGCAGGGGAACTATGGCTACACCTTC | CASSLSGQGNYGYTF
TRBJ2-7 | NA | NA | TRBV4-1 | TGCGCCAGCAGCCAAAATCTAGCTTCGTACGAGCAGTACTTC | CASSQNLASYEQYF
TRBJ2-1 | once | TRBD2 | TRBV9 | TGTGCCAGCAAGGGAATTAGCGGGAGTTCTTCCTACAATGAGCAGTTCTTC | CASKGISGSSSYNEQFF
TRBJ2-5 | once | TRBD2 | TRBV19 | TGTGCCAGTAGTACCGGTGGGGGGGTGCGAGAGACCCAGTACTTC | CASSTGGGVRETQYF
TRBJ1-1 | NA | TRBD1 | TRBV3-1/TRBV3-2 | TGTGCCAGCAGCCAACTGACAGGGGCTGAAGCTTTCTTT | CASSQLTGAEAFF
TRBJ1-3 | NA | NA | TRBV6-5 | TGTGCCAGCAGTTACTCGGAGGGATCTGGAAACACCATATATTTT | CASSYSEGSGNTIYF
TRBJ2-3 | NA | TRBD2 | TRBV5-1 | TGCGCCAGCAGCTTGTACGCGGGACTAGCGGGGAGATCTAGCACAGATACGCAGTATTTT | CASSLYAGLAGRSSTDTQYF
TRBJ2-7 | NA | TRBD2 | TRBV12-5 | TGTGCTAGTGGCCGGAGCGGGGTGGGGGAGCAGTACTTC | CASGRSGVGEQYF
TRBJ1-1 | NA | TRBD1 | TRBV10-2 | TGCGCCACCCAACAGGGGGGCACTGAAGCTTTCTTT | CATQQGGTEAFF
TRBJ2-7 | NA | TRBD2 | TRBV6-2/TRBV6-3 | TGTGCCAGCAGCCTTCTTTCGGGGGGGCTTTATGCCGAGCAGTACTTC | CASSLLSGGLYAEQYF
TRBJ2-2 | NA | TRBD2 | TRBV6-5 | TGTGCCAGCAGTCTAGCGGGGATAAACACCGGGGAGCTGTTTTTT | CASSLAGINTGELFF
TRBJ2-7 | NA | NA | TRBV6-5 | TGTGCCAGCAGTTACTCCGGGGGGCTGTACGAGCAGTACTTC | CASSYSGGLYEQYF
TRBJ2-5 | NA | NA | TRBV28 | TGTGCCAGCAGCACTTCCGGGACCGGAGGGGAGACCCAGTACTTC | CASSTSGTGGETQYF
TRBJ2-1 | NA | NA | TRBV19 | TGTGCCAGTAGTATAGGGACTCTTGAGGGCAACGAGCAGTTCTTC | CASSIGTLEGNEQFF
TRBJ2-3 | NA | NA | TRBV20-1 | TGCAGTGCTAGATCGACGGATACGCAGTATTTT | CSARSTDTQYF
TRBJ1-3 | NA | NA | TRBV30 | TGTGCCTGGAGTGCAGCTATCAACACAGGAAACACCATATATTTT | CAWSAAINTGNTIYF
TRBJ2-1 | NA | TRBD2 | TRBV2 | TGTGCCAGCCACCCTTTAGCGGGAGGGGCCTACAATGAGCAGTTCTTC | CASHPLAGGAYNEQFF
TRBJ2-2 | NA | NA | TRBV2 | TGTGCCAGCAGCGGCCAGGGGACGAACACCGGGGAGCTGTTTTTT | CASSGQGTNTGELFF
TRBJ1-5 | NA | NA | TRBV3-1/TRBV3-2 | TGTGCCAGCAGCCAAGACGGCAATCAGCCCCAGCATTTT | CASSQDGNQPQHF
TRBJ1-3 | NA | NA | TRBV28 | TGTGCCAGCTTGGGGTTACGTATGGGGGCTGGAAACACCATATATTTT | CASLGLRMGAGNTIYF
TRBJ2-2 | NA | NA | TRBV3-1/TRBV3-2 | TGTGCCAGCAGCCAATGGGGACCCGGGGAGCTGTTTTTT | CASSQWGPGELFF
TRBJ2-7 | few | TRBD1 | TRBV13 | TGTGCCAGCACCACAGGGGGCGGGATGCACGAGCAGTACTTC | CASTTGGGMHEQYF
TRBJ2-7 | NA | NA | TRBV7-2 | TGTGCCAGCAGCCAGGAGGGGGGACAGACCAAAAGCAACTTC | CASSQEGGQTKSNF
TRBJ1-2 | NA | NA | TRBV3-1/TRBV3-2 | TGTGCCAGCAGCCAAACCCCGACAGCTAACTATGGCTACACCTTC | CASSQTPTANYGYTF
TRBJ1-1 | NA | NA | TRBV29-1 | TGCAGCGGCAGACAGACGAACACTGAAGCTTTCTTT | CSGRQTNTEAFF
TRBJ2-1 | NA | NA | TRBV5-4 | TGTGCCAGCAGCTTCTCGGCGGGCCCCTTCTCCTACAATGAGCAGTTCTTC | CASSFSAGPFSYNEQFF
TRBJ2-7 | once | NA | TRBV7-9 | TGTGCCAGCACCCGTTACAACGAGCAGTACTTC | CASTRYNEQYF
TRBJ2-3 | NA | NA | TRBV7-2 | TGTGCCAGCAGACTGGCGAGGGGCACAGATACGCAGTATTTT | CASRLARGTDTQYF
TRBJ2-7 | NA | TRBD1 | TRBV27 | TGTGCCAGCAGTGTCACATGGGACAGGGGCCCCTACGAGCAGTACTTC | CASSVTWDRGPYEQYF